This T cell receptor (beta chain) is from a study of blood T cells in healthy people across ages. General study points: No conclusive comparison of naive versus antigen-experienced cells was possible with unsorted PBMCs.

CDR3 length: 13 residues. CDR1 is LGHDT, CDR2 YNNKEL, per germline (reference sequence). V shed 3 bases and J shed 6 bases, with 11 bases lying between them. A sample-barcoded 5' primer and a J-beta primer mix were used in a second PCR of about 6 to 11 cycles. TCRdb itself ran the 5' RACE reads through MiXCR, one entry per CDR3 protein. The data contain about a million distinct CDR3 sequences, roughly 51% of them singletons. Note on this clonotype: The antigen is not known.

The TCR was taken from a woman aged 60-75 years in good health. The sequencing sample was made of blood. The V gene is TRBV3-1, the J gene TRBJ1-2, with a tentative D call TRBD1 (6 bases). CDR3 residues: CASSHTQGNGYTF. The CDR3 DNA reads TGTGCCAGCAGCCACACTCAGGGGAATGGCTACACCTTC.